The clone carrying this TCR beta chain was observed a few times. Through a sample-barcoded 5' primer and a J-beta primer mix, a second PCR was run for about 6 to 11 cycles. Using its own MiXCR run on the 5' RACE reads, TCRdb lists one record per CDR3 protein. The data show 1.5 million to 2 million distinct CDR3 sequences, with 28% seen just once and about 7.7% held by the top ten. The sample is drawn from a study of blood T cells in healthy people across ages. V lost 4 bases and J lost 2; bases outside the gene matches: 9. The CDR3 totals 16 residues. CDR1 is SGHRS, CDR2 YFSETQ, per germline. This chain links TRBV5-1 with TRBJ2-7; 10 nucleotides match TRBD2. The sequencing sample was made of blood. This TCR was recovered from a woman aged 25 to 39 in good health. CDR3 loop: CASSPAGLAAPYEQYF. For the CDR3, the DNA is TGCGCCAGCAGCCCGGCCGGACTAGCGGCGCCCTACGAGCAGTACTTC.